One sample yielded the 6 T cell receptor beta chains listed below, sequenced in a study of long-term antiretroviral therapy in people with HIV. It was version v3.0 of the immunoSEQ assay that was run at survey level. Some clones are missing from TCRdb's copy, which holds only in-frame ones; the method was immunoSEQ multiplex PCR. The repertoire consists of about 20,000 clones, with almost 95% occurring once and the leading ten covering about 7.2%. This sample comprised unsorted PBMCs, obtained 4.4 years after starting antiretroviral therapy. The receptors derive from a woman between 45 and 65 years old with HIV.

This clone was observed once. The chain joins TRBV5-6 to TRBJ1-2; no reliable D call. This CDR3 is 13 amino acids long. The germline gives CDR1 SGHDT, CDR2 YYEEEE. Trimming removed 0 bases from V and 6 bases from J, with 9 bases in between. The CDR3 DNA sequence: TGTGCCAGCAGCTTGGGTCTAATAGATGGCTACACCTTC. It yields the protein CASSLGLIDGYTF.

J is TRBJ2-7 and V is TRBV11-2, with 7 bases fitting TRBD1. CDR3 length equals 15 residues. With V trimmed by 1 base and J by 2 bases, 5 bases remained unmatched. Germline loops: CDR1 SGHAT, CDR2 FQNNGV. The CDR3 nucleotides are TGTGCCAGCAGCTTAGCCCTTGGACAGGCCTACGAGCAGTACTTC. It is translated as CASSLALGQAYEQYF.

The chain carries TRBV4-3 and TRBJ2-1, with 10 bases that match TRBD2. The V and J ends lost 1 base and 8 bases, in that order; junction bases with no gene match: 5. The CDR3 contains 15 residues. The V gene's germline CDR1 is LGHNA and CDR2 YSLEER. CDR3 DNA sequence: TGCGCCAGCAGCCAAGGGGCTAGCGGGGGTGATGAGCAGTTCTTC. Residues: CASSQGASGGDEQFF.

The DNA of the CDR3 is TGTGCCAGCAGCATCTTGTCGGACGTTATTTCCTATGGCTACACCTTC. This codes for CASSILSDVISYGYTF. V is TRBV21-1 and J is TRBJ1-2. TRBV21-1 is described as a pseudogene. There are 16 residues in the CDR3.

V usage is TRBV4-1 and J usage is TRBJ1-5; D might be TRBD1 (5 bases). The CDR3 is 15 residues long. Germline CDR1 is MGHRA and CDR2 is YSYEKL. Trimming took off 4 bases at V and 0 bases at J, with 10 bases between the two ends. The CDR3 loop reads CASSPGRSSNQPQHF. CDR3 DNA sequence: TGCGCCAGCAGCCCGGGACGGAGTAGCAATCAGCCCCAGCATTTT.

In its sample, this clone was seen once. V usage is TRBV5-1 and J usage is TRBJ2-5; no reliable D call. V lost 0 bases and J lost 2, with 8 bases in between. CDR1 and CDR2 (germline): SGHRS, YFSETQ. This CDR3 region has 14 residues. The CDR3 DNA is TGCGCCAGCAGCTTGGGCCCTAGTCAAGAGACCCAGTACTTC. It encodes CASSLGPSQETQYF.